This entry is about one T cell receptor (delta chain). Its cognate antigen is unknown. Sequences come from RNA converted to cDNA by reverse transcription. Multiplex PCR used pooled V-gene forward primers and a constant-region reverse primer to amplify CDR3s. TCRdb re-called the multiplex PCR reads via CATT. The table lists 80,000 or so delta-chain clones, about 35% of them singletons, with 0.2% to 0.3% in the top ten. This entry is derived from a study of Vδ1+ human thymocytes. Trimming took 2 bases from V and 5 from J, leaving 9 bases between them. Germline CDR1 reads TSWWSYY; CDR2 reads QGS. The CDR3 runs to 13 residues. Study-wide findings and caveats: Thymic TRG and TRD repertoires appeared highly polyclonal.

Sequences were obtained from Vdelta1+ gamma-delta thymocytes from the thymus. Subset given: FACS-sorted CD3+ TCRalphabeta- TCRVdelta1+ TCRVdelta2- thymocytes. The TCR comes from a boy younger than two who had congenital heart surgery. V is TRDV1 and J is TRDJ1; maybe TRDD3 (5 bases). The CDR3 DNA is TGTGCTCTTGGGGAAGATACCCTAGATAAACTCATCTTT. Amino acids: CALGEDTLDKLIF.